The entry that follows covers one T cell receptor (beta chain) sequence. What it binds is not known. The data were taken from a study of shared clonotypes between healthy human individuals. Overall study results and limits: Sorted-subset samples were not fully sequenced, rarefaction indicated.

The trim removed 0 bases at V and 1 base at J, leaving 2 bases unmatched. Germline CDR1 is SGHTA and CDR2 is FQGNSA. This CDR3 spans 15 amino acids. This table comes from immunoSEQ multiplex PCR, and its TCRdb copy is limited to in-frame clones, with some not included. Here the sample spans 2 million to 2.5 million clones, 93% being singletons. This receptor was taken from a man aged 18 to 29 in good health. Some clones in this sample may be carry-over from other donors' samples. This rearrangement joins TRBV7-2 to TRBJ2-7, with TRBD2 matching 8 bases. Source material: naive CD4+ T cells from PBMCs. Specified subset: CD45RA+ positively selected. In DNA form, the CDR3 reads TGTGCCAGCAGCTTAGCGGGCGGGAGGTCCTACGAGCAGTACTTC. The encoded protein is CASSLAGGRSYEQYF.